The rows below give T cell receptor beta chains drawn from one sample of a study of CD8+ T cells in alopecia areata. Libraries were prepared by immunoSEQ multiplex PCR; TCRdb keeps only in-frame clonotypes and omits some of them. This sample has more than 200,000 clones; less than 80% occur once, and the top ten carry approximately 1.2%. The sequenced sample was CD4+ T cells sorted from blood, obtained at week 0. The source of these receptors is a human donor with alopecia areata. The conserved cysteine and the conserved F or W are not part of the CDR3 here.

v_call	cdr3_aa
TRBV6-5	ASSSDSNAQRGQY
TRBV29-1	SVEDRAGSVSNEQF
TRBV10-3	AISPGLAPDGTQY
TRBV15	ATSRAREETQY
TRBV11-2	ASSLFWGANTGELF
TRBV29-1	STEVTDTQY
TRBV7-2	ASSRNRAVETLTLH
TRBV2	ASSESDYGYT
TRBV29-1	SVPGATDTQY
TRBV27	ASSSGTGIQPQH
TRBV19	ASSIEGGPYEQY
TRBV30	AWSAQGRLSPLH
TRBV9	ADKGSISPDTQY
TRBV29-1	SVEDRRGTYNEQF
TRBV15	ATRQGRGFSYEQY
TRBV5-1	ASSPDSPFYGYT
TRBV29-1	SALAPMNTEAF
TRBV25-1	ASTLTGSGMGEKLF
TRBV12-5	ASGGPGEQF
TRBV7-9	ASSLRGGFEQY
TRBV30	AFSGQRNNSPLH
TRBV29-1	SAQRGAKNTEAF
TRBV7-9	ASSQQGLGANVLT
TRBV30	AWRAADRSYEQY
TRBV30	AWSDQARANEQF
TRBV29-1	SVAIEPDNEKLF
TRBV29-1	SVLSGGNTQY
TRBV4-2	ASSQEALAYEQY
TRBV29-1	SVISGGTYEQY
TRBV30	AWSPRTEQF